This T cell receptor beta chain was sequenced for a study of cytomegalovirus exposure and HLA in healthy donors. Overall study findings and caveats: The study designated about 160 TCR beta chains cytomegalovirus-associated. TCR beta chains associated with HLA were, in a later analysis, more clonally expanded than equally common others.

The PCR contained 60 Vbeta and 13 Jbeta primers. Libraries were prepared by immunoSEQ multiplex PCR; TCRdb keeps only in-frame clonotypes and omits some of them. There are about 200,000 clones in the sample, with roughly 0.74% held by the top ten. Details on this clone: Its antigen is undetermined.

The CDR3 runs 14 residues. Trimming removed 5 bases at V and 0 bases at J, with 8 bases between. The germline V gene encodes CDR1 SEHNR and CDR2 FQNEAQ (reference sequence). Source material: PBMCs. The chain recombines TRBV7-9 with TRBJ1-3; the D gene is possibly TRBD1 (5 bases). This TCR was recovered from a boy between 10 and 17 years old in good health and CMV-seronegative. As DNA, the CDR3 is TGTGCCAGCAGCAAGGACAACTCTGGAAACACCATATATTTT. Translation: CASSKDNSGNTIYF.